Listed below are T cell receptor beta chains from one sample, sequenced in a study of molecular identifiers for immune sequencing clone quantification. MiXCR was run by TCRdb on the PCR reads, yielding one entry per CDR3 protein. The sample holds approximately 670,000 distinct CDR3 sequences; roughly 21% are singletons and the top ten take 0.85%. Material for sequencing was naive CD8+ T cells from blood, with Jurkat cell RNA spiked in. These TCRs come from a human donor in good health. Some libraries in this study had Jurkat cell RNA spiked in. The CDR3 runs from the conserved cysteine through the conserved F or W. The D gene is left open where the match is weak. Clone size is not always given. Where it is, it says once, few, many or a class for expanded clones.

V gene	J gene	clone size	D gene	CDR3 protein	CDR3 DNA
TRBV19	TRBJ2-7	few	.	CASSIVGAAYEQYF	TGTGCCAGTAGTATAGTTGGAGCGGCCTACGAGCAGTACTTC
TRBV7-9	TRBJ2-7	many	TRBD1	CASSSGQAVAYEQYF	TGTGCCAGCAGCTCCGGACAGGCAGTTGCTTACGAGCAGTACTTC
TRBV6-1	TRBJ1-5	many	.	CASSGTNQPQHF	TGTGCCAGCAGTGGAACAAATCAGCCCCAGCATTTT
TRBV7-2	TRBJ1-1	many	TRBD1	CASSLDRGKGTEAFF	TGTGCCAGCAGCTTAGACAGGGGAAAGGGGACTGAAGCTTTCTTT
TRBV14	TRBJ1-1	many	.	CASSQGNWGLGTAFF	TGTGCCAGCAGCCAAGGAAATTGGGGATTAGGTACAGCTTTCTTT
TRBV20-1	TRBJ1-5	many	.	CSARDPSSRDQPQHF	TGCAGTGCTAGAGATCCCTCAAGCCGGGATCAGCCCCAGCATTTT
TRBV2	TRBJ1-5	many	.	CASSPHGPSASNQPQHF	TGTGCCAGCAGTCCTCACGGACCTTCCGCCAGCAATCAGCCCCAGCATTTT
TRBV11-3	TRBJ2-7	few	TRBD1	CASSPGTGAQQYF	TGTGCCAGCAGCCCCGGGACAGGGGCACAGCAGTACTTC
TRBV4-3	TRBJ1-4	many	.	CASSQDGPRAVNEKLFF	TGCGCCAGCAGCCAAGATGGCCCTCGGGCAGTGAATGAAAAACTGTTTTTT
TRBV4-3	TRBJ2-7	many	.	CASSPTGIRNEQYF	TGCGCCAGCAGCCCCACAGGTATCCGCAACGAGCAGTACTTC
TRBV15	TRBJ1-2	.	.	CATSRGWGTHGYTF	TGTGCCACCAGCAGAGGTTGGGGGACGCATGGCTACACCTTC
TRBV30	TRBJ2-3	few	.	CAWRAPGLFGDTQYF	TGTGCCTGGAGGGCCCCAGGCCTCTTCGGAGATACGCAGTATTTT
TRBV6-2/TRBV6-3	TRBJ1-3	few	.	CASFEDLLLGDSGNTIYF	TGTGCCAGCTTCGAGGATTTACTGCTGGGGGACTCTGGAAACACCATATATTTT
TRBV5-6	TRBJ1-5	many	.	CASSLRASNQPQHF	TGTGCCAGCAGTCTCCGGGCTTCAAATCAGCCCCAGCATTTT
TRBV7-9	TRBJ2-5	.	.	CASGLGTTQETQYF	TGTGCCAGCGGCTTAGGGACAACTCAAGAGACCCAGTACTTC
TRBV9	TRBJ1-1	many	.	CASSVATAERAEAFF	TGTGCCAGCAGCGTAGCTACAGCCGAGCGGGCTGAAGCTTTCTTT
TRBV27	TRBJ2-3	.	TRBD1	CASSLWGTDMQYF	TGTGCCAGCTCCCTGTGGGGGACAGATATGCAGTATTTT
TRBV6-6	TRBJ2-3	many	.	CASSYRSTDTQYF	TGTGCCAGCAGTTACAGGAGCACAGATACGCAGTATTTT